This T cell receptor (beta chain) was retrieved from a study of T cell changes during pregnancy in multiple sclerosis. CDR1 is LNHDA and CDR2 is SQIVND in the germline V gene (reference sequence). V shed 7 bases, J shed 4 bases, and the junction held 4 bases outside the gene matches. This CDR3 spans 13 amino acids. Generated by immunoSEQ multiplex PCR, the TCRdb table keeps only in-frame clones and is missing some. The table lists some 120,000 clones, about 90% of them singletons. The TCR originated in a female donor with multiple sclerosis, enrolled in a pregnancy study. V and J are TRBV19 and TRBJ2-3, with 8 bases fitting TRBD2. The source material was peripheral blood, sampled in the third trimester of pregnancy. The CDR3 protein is CASTSGGADTQYF. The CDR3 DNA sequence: TGTGCCAGTACGTCCGGGGGGGCAGATACGCAGTATTTT.